The clone carrying this T cell receptor (beta chain) occurred a few times. Its target is not known. Scientists ran DNA taken from cultured CD4+ T cells through the Oncomine TCR Beta short-read assay for sequencing. Each CDR3 protein gets one entry after TCRdb re-called the PCR reads with MiXCR. This sample has about 17,000 distinct CDR3 sequences; roughly 51% occur once, and the top ten carry roughly 17%. This sample's treatment: approximately 11-day PBMC culture with coronavirus spike peptide pools or control peptides (ViraFEST assay). The source of the sample is a study of vaccination and CD4 T cells after COVID-19. Broader study findings: Only after vaccination were a median about 87% of convalescents' reactive clones seen.

The length of the CDR3 is 15 residues. The germline V and J ends were trimmed by 3 bases and 2 bases, with 11 bases remaining between them. Germline assignment: CDR1 DFQATT and CDR2 SNEGSKA (reference sequence). The sequence was obtained from a human donor who had recovered from COVID-19. This sequence joins TRBV20-1 and TRBJ2-6; D is unresolved. The specimen sequenced was CD4+ T cells from blood, cultured in vitro. CDR3 nucleotides: TGCAGTGCTAGTGGGTTAGGGACTGGGGCCAACGTCCTGACTTTC. Amino acid sequence: CSASGLGTGANVLTF.